The clone carrying this TCR beta chain occurred many times. As yet, its antigen is unknown. The sample originates from a study of blood T cells in healthy people across ages. Using a J-beta primer mix together with a sample-barcoded 5' primer, a second PCR was run for about 6 to 12 cycles. TCRdb re-derived calls from the 5' RACE reads in MiXCR, one entry per CDR3 protein. The sample includes more than 800,000 distinct CDR3 sequences, 29% of them seen just once. General observations from the study: It was held that the diversity estimates obtained from one million T cells were underestimates. Among T cells, TCR beta diversity per million cells dropped roughly linearly as age rose.

Peripheral blood was drawn, ten milliliters per donor. CDR1 SGHTA and CDR2 FQGNSA come from the germline V gene. With 2 bases removed from V and 10 bases from J, the gap between germline ends came to 9 bases. The CDR3 loop spans 12 amino acids. The specimen was blood. This sequence originates from a woman over 75 in good health. The V and J genes are TRBV7-2 and TRBJ2-1; D is possibly TRBD2 (6 bases). CDR3 sequence (DNA): TGTGCCAGCAGCTTAACGGGGGAAGAGCAGTTCTTC. Protein: CASSLTGEEQFF. Full variable domain (outside the CDR3, taken from reference TRBV7-2 and TRBJ2-1): GAGVSQSPSNKVTEKGKDVELRCDPISGHTALYWYRQSLGQGLEFLIYFQGNSAPDKSGLPSDRFSAERTGGSVSTLTIQRTQQEDSAVYLCASSLTGEEQFFGPGTRLTVL.